The TCR beta chain described here comes from a study of T cells in Graves' hyperthyroidism and ophthalmopathy. About the research overall: Staff took peripheral blood when the initial diagnosis was made, before any treatment began.

Across 18 months, stable Graves' hyperthyroidism was marked by no progression to ophthalmopathy. The hyperthyroidism patients had all been newly diagnosed, and their disease duration was under 2 months. Their ages ranged from 18 to 65 years. Regarding the study as a whole: Most thyroid-expanded clonotypes above 0.001 were also found in blood.

A word on this clonotype: Its antigen remains unknown.

Using RNA transcripts as the source, TCR beta CDR3 regions were amplified. A first-round RT-PCR of the TCR CDR3 used the HTBI primer set. In TCRdb, the multiplex PCR reads were re-called with MiXCR into one record per CDR3 protein. The top ten hold around 3.6% of the sample, which has 360,000 or so distinct CDR3 sequences, about 19% seen once. V was shortened by 5 bases and J by 12 bases, with 17 bases between the two germline ends. Germline loops: CDR1 DFQATT, CDR2 SNEGSKA (reference sequence). The CDR3 loop spans 11 amino acids. Material for sequencing was blood. J is TRBJ2-7 and V is TRBV20-1; perhaps TRBD2 as D (6 bases). This TCR was sampled from a woman aged 18-29 years with Graves' hyperthyroidism. The CDR3 loop reads CSALTGEVMYF. The CDR3 region has the DNA TGCAGTGCTCTAACTGGGGAGGTGATGTACTTC.